This T cell receptor (beta chain) was identified during a study of T cell clonotyping in hematopoietic cell transplantation. Germline V lookup: CDR1 MNHEY, CDR2 SMNVEV (reference sequence). The V end lost 6 bases, the J end lost 2 bases, and 15 bases lay between the germline ends. The CDR3 length is 15 residues. To note about this clone: Its antigen is still unknown.

Study-wide results and caveats: After transplant, recipient diversity fell while pathologically expanded clonotypes grew through day 180.

Using immunoSEQ multiplex PCR, the repertoire was profiled, and TCRdb retains in-frame clones only, with some absent. The sample lists approximately 20,000 clones, roughly 84% occurring once. The sample was peripheral blood mononuclear cells. This sequence was found in a man aged 55-75 years in good health. Some clones in this sample may be carry-over from other donors' samples. This sequence joins TRBV27 and TRBJ2-3; D possibly corresponds to TRBD2 (6 bases). The CDR3 loop is CASRSTGTPTDTQYF. The CDR3 nucleotides are TGTGCCAGCAGATCCACCGGGACTCCCACAGATACGCAGTATTTT.